What follows is one TCR beta chain and its context. The table lists this clonotype with a few counts. Its antigen is still unknown. Within one base of it there is no much larger clone, and no base qualities were kept. Per the germline V gene (reference sequence), LNHDA is the CDR1 and SQIVND is the CDR2. Counted from cysteine to phenylalanine, this CDR3 has 15 amino acids. Left in the record is the CDR3 DNA by itself, 45 bases read in frame from the first base. V trim: 4 bases; J trim: 3 bases; unmatched bases: 5. The data originate from a study of Graves' ophthalmopathy and Graves' hyperthyroidism (dated by TCRdb to 2016 to 2019). Some background on the complete study: A patient counted as having stable hyperthyroidism if there was no progression to ophthalmopathy within 18 months of follow-up. To explore V-J signatures that separate ophthalmopathy from hyperthyroidism, a discovery set of around 97 patients was enrolled, consisting of about 45 with ophthalmopathy and roughly 60 with stable hyperthyroidism. In several hyperthyroidism patients, the T-cell repertoire of thyroid tissue was compared with the T-cell repertoire of blood. Following sample collection, hyperthyroidism patients were given methimazole at a starting dose of 30 mg daily, and ophthalmopathy patients were given high-dose intravenous methylprednisolone. In total, around 140 blood samples were TCR-sequenced: 43 ophthalmopathy, approximately 80 hyperthyroidism and roughly 17 hyperthyroidism-to-ophthalmopathy patients. An independent validation cohort comprised some 18 hyperthyroidism patients and around 16 patients who later progressed from hyperthyroidism to ophthalmopathy. The study used TCR beta repertoire signatures to distinguish Graves' ophthalmopathy from Graves' hyperthyroidism and to predict progression to ophthalmopathy.

Hyperthyroidism patients were newly diagnosed, with disease duration under 2 months, and aged 18 to 65 years. Patients with other autoimmune diseases, uncontrolled infections, pregnancy or lactation were excluded. Clinical symptoms, serum thyroxine, TRAb, thyroid ultrasound and orbital computed tomography formed the basis of the diagnosis. Trizol reagent was used to extract the total RNA, and its quality was then checked on an Agilent 2100 Bioanalyzer. The full study reports these points: In validation, the model predicted ophthalmopathy progression with over 60% sensitivity and approximately 78% specificity; 12 predicted patients were CT-confirmed with GO in a median of 6.5 months. Most expanded thyroid clonotypes with frequency above 0.001 were also detected in blood, suggesting blood repertoires may reflect the thyroid immune response. The 13-signature model separated ophthalmopathy from stable hyperthyroidism with roughly 90% sensitivity and less than 83% specificity in cross-validation, and 80%/75% in the test set. No statistical method was used to set the sample size in advance, and the investigators knew which group each participant was assigned to.

For repertoire sequencing, the TCR beta CDR3 regions were amplified from RNA transcripts. A first-round RT-PCR used HTBI primers with the Qiagen OneStep RT-PCR kit, followed by a second-round multiplex PCR, size selection and purification. Libraries were sequenced paired-end with 100 bp reads on an Illumina HiSeq2000. The paper's processing steps were these. SOAPnuke was used to process the reads, throwing out any read that had adapters, had uncalled bases, had a mean Phred below 15, or lacked an exact constant-primer or identifier match. COPE v1.2.5 was used to merge high-quality paired reads. Clonotypes were defined as unique nucleotide sequences and were aligned to IMGT TRB V, D and J references using MiTCR v1.1. The analysis was limited to V-J combinations with a frequency above 0.0001, which together covered 99.2% of repertoires. For each V-J combination, a TCR clonal expansion and chaos score was defined as the ratio of F50 clonal expansion to chaos observed in the TCRdist matrix. Welch's t-statistics and random forest were used to narrow the features down to about a dozen V-J combinations, which were then fed into a naive Bayes classifier. Thyroid-blood repertoire similarity was quantified with the Morisita-Horn index. Through fastp at Q25 and MiXCR, TCRdb rebuilt clones from the public reads, retaining in-frame beta chains. Entries are consolidated by CDR3 protein sequence, retaining the most common genes and DNA. The authors' filters were not applied to this entry. This sample holds over a million distinct CDR3 sequences; approximately 35% were observed only once. The biggest ten clones account for approximately 12% of the sample.

The rearrangement combines TRBV19 with TRBJ2-5, and 10 bases in between align with TRBD2. The source of this sequence is an adult man with Graves' hyperthyroidism. Sequencing was performed on peripheral blood or thyroid tissue (not recorded which). The CDR3 protein: CASSRSGREEETQYF. The bases read TGTGCCAGTAGTAGGAGCGGGAGGGAGGAAGAGACCCAGTACTTC.